Sequencing of this T cell receptor (beta chain) was carried out in a study of shared clonotypes between healthy human individuals. For this clone: Antigen specificity is unknown.

The study's findings and limits: Memory subsets generally showed smaller estimated richness than naive subsets did.

TCRdb keeps only in-frame clones here, not all; method: immunoSEQ multiplex PCR. This repertoire shows 2 million to 2.5 million clones, 80% to 95% found once; its top ten account for around 0.37%. CDR1 SGHRS and CDR2 YFSETQ come from the germline V gene. Trimming stripped 1 base from V and 3 bases from J, with 16 bases between. This CDR3 has 16 amino acids. This sequence joins TRBV5-1 and TRBJ2-5; D possibly uses TRBD1 or TRBD2 (5 bases each). The receptor's source is a man younger than 35 in good health. Some clones in this sample may be carry-over from other donors' samples. Material: naive CD4+ T cells from PBMCs. Subset given: CD45RA+ positively selected. The CDR3 nucleotides read TGCGCCAGCAGCTTGAACAGGCCTGGAGGTAAAGAGACCCAGTACTTC. Translated, it gives CASSLNRPGGKETQYF.